What follows are 17 T cell receptor beta chains derived from one specimen sequenced in a study of cytomegalovirus exposure and HLA in healthy donors. It was with 60 Vbeta and 13 Jbeta primers that the PCR ran. Clones were read by immunoSEQ multiplex PCR, and TCRdb kept only the in-frame ones, dropping some. The profile covers more than 110,000 clones, with roughly 76% appearing a single time and around 1.2% taken by the ten largest. Material: PBMCs. Receptor source: a woman in her thirties or forties in good health and CMV-seronegative.

V and J are TRBV19 and TRBJ1-1, with D hard to call. This CDR3 contains 14 residues. Trimming took 8 bases from V and 1 from J, leaving 14 bases between them. Germline V lookup: CDR1 LNHDA, CDR2 SQIVND (reference sequence). The CDR3 protein is CASQKAVGNTEAFF. CDR3 in DNA: TGTGCCAGTCAAAAAGCGGTGGGGAACACTGAAGCTTTCTTT.

The chain combines TRBV7-9 with TRBJ1-1; no definite D call. CDR1 is SEHNR and CDR2 is FQNEAQ in the germline V gene (reference sequence). The CDR3 has 13 residues. V gave up 1 base and J gave up 4 bases, with 7 bases separating them. The CDR3 is CASSLGSSTEAFF. The CDR3 bases are TGTGCCAGCAGCTTAGGCTCTAGCACTGAAGCTTTCTTT.

This sequence joins TRBV6-6 and TRBJ2-7; TRBD2 matches 10 bases. The CDR3 contains 15 residues. Per the germline V gene, CDR1 is MNHNY and CDR2 is SVGAGI (reference sequence). V dropped 11 bases and J dropped 1; count of bases not matched to a gene: 11. As DNA, the CDR3 is TGTGCCCACAGCGGGGGGGCCATGTTATCCTACGAGCAGTACTTC. Protein product: CAHSGGAMLSYEQYF.

This clone was seen many times. V usage is TRBV10-3 and J usage is TRBJ1-1; 8 positions match TRBD1. The length of the CDR3 is 12 residues. Unmatched junction bases numbered 5, after V lost 4 bases and J lost 10 bases. Germline V gene lookup returns CDR1 ENHRY and CDR2 SYGVKD. CDR3 in DNA: TGTGCCATCAGTGCAGATGACAGGGGAGCTTTCTTT. It specifies CAISADDRGAFF.

J is TRBJ2-5 and V is TRBV9, with TRBD2 as a possible D gene (6 bases). V was shortened by 7 bases and J by 1 base, with 17 bases between the two germline ends. In germline, CDR1 is SGDLS, CDR2 YYNGEE. There are 15 residues in the CDR3. CDR3 loop: CASSGSGVGQETQYF. CDR3 DNA sequence: TGTGCCAGCTCTGGTAGCGGTGTTGGCCAAGAGACCCAGTACTTC.

The genes are TRBV28 and TRBJ2-1; TRBD1 matches at 7 bases. The V segment lost 1 base and the J segment 2 bases; nucleotides outside the gene matches: 2. From germline, CDR1 is MDHEN and CDR2 SYDVKM. This CDR3 is 15 amino acids long. The CDR3 sequence: CASSLSTGTYNEQFF. The CDR3 DNA reads TGTGCCAGCAGTTTATCGACAGGGACCTACAATGAGCAGTTCTTC.

The rearrangement links TRBV6-6 to TRBJ2-3; TRBD2 agrees at 9 bases. The V and J ends lost 10 bases and 4 bases, in that order; junction bases with no gene match: 12. This CDR3 is 15 amino acids long. Germline assignment: CDR1 MNHNY and CDR2 SVGAGI (reference sequence). The CDR3 bases are TGTGCCACCTCTAGACTAGCGGAGAATGCAGATACGCAGTATTTT. Protein sequence: CATSRLAENADTQYF.

J is TRBJ1-2 and V is TRBV4-1, with D perhaps matching TRBD1 (6 bases). Trimming took off 0 bases at V and 3 bases at J, with 11 bases between the two ends. Per the germline V gene, CDR1 is MGHRA and CDR2 is YSYEKL. The CDR3 sequence is 15 residues long. CDR3 sequence (DNA): TGCGCCAGCAGCCAAGAGCCGACAGGATACTATGGCTACACCTTC. The encoded protein is CASSQEPTGYYGYTF.

This clone was counted between two and nine times. V and J are TRBV6-5 and TRBJ1-5; D is possibly TRBD1 (6 bases). CDR3 length: 14 residues. The V end was cut by 4 bases, the J end by 7 bases, with 14 bases between. CDR1 and CDR2 (germline): MNHEY, SVGAGI. The CDR3 loop reads CASSFQGSGQPQHF. The CDR3 DNA reads TGTGCCAGCAGTTTTCAGGGGTCGGGCCAGCCCCAGCATTTT.

This clone was observed a few times. V gene TRBV2 combines with J gene TRBJ2-5, with D possibly TRBD2 on 6 matching bases. V lost 7 bases, J lost 5 bases, and 20 bases lay in between. The germline gives CDR1 SNHLY, CDR2 FYNNEI. CDR3 length equals 15 residues. CDR3 loop: CASILEGTPGETQYF. As DNA, the CDR3 is TGTGCCAGCATCCTGGAGGGGACTCCCGGGGAGACCCAGTACTTC.

This rearrangement joins TRBV9 to TRBJ1-1; a weak D match, TRBD1 (6 bases). Trimming left V 0 bases short and J 4 bases short, with 22 bases between. This CDR3 spans 18 amino acids. Germline V gives CDR1 SGDLS, CDR2 YYNGEE. The CDR3 sequence is CASSVGPGHINSGTEAFF. The CDR3 nucleotides are TGTGCCAGCAGCGTAGGACCGGGACACATTAACTCGGGCACTGAAGCTTTCTTT.

J is TRBJ2-2 and V is TRBV5-5; D remains unclear. The CDR3 is made up of 18 amino acids. Deletions cut 1 base from V and 3 bases from J, with 19 bases between. Germline V gene data show CDR1 as SGHKS and CDR2 as YYEKEE (reference sequence). The DNA of the CDR3 is TGTGCCAGCAGCTTGATTGTACAGCCCATACCTTACACCGGGGAGCTGTTTTTT. It codes for CASSLIVQPIPYTGELFF. Full variable domain (missing parts from reference TRBV5-5 and TRBJ2-2): DAGVTQSPTHLIKTRGQQVTLRCSPISGHKSVSWYQQVLGQGPQFIFQYYEKEERGRGNFPDRFSARQFPNYSSELNVNALLLGDSALYLCASSLIVQPIPYTGELFFGEGSRLTVL.

The V call is TRBV11-3, the J call TRBJ2-3; possibly TRBD2 for D (6 bases). Germline-derived CDR1 and CDR2 are SGHNT and YENEEA. Trimming took off 4 bases at V and 4 bases at J, with 15 bases between the two ends. CDR3 size: 15 residues. The CDR3 here is CASSYTGGVSDTQYF. As DNA, the CDR3 is TGTGCCAGCAGCTATACAGGAGGGGTATCAGATACGCAGTATTTT.

This clone was seen a handful of times. The chain recombines TRBV28 with TRBJ1-5; D unclear. The V gene lost 3 bases and the J gene lost 7 bases, with 13 bases spanning the gap. Germline CDR1 reads MDHEN; CDR2 reads SYDVKM. The CDR3 consists of 14 residues. CDR3 region: CASSLRAEVQPQHF. Written as DNA, the CDR3 is TGTGCCAGCAGTTTGAGGGCGGAAGTACAGCCCCAGCATTTT. The whole variable domain, filled in from reference TRBV28 and TRBJ1-5, reads DVKVTQSSRYLVKRTGEKVFLECVQDMDHENMFWYRQDPGLGLRLIYFSYDVKMKEKGDIPEGYSVSREKKERFSLILESASTNQTSMYLCASSLRAEVQPQHFGDGTRLSIL.

This sequence joins TRBV6-5 and TRBJ2-3, with 9 bases identical to TRBD2. The CDR3 loop spans 15 amino acids. The V segment lost 5 bases and the J segment 0 bases; nucleotides outside the gene matches: 3. The germline gives CDR1 MNHEY, CDR2 SVGAGI. CDR3 in DNA: TGTGCCAGCAGTCGACTAGCGGAGAGCACAGATACGCAGTATTTT. It specifies CASSRLAESTDTQYF.

This clone appeared a few times. The chain uses TRBV5-4 and TRBJ1-6; TRBD1 agrees at 10 bases. Germline-derived CDR1 and CDR2 are SGHNT and YYREEE (reference sequence). This CDR3 is built from 15 residues. Trimming at V came to 1 base and at J to 8 bases, leaving 3 bases not matched to a gene. DNA of the CDR3: TGTGCCAGCAGCTTGAAAGGGACAGGGGATTCACCCCTCCACTTT. Protein sequence: CASSLKGTGDSPLHF. Full variable domain (outside the CDR3, taken from reference TRBV5-4 and TRBJ1-6): ETGVTQSPTHLIKTRGQQVTLRCSSQSGHNTVSWYQQALGQGPQFIFQYYREEENGRGNFPPRFSGLQFPNYSSELNVNALELDDSALYLCASSLKGTGDSPLHFGNGTRLTVT.

This clone was recorded only once. V gene TRBV27 combines with J gene TRBJ1-6; tentatively, D is TRBD1 (5 bases). The CDR3 totals 16 residues. Germline assignment: CDR1 MNHEY and CDR2 SMNVEV (reference sequence). V lost 5 bases to trimming and J lost 10 bases, with 21 bases between them. This CDR3 is CASSLDSRGNWSPLHF. The CDR3 DNA reads as TGTGCCAGCAGTCTTGACTCGCGGGGCAATTGGTCACCCCTCCACTTT.